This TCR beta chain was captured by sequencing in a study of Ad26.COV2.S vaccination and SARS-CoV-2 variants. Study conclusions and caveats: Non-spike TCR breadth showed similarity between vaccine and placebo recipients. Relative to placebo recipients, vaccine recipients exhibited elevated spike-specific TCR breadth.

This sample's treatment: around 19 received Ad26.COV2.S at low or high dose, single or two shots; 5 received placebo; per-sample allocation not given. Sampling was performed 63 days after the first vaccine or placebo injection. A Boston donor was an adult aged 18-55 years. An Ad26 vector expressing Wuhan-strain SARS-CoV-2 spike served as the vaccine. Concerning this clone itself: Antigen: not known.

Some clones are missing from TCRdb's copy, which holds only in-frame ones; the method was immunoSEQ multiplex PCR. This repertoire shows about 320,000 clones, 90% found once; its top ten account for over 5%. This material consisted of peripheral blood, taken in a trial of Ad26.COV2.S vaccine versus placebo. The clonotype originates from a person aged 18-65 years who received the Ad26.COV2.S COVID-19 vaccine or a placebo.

The CDR3 DNA sequence: TGTGCCAGCAGCTCGTCTAGCGGGACAGCTTCCCCCTATGGCTACACCTTC. Its translation is CASSSSSGTASPYGYTF. The rearrangement uses TRBV11-2 and TRBJ1-2, with TRBD1 matching 7 bases. The CDR3 runs 17 residues. Trimming cost V 4 bases and J 4 bases; bases outside gene matches: 15. Per germline, CDR1 SGHAT and CDR2 FQNNGV.